This T cell receptor (beta chain) was captured by sequencing in a study of blood T cell repertoires in COVID-19. Source study methods: From reference gene primer amplification, estimates of nucleated cell counts were derived. Clones were read by immunoSEQ multiplex PCR, and TCRdb kept only the in-frame ones, dropping some. Clone size and the V and J calls come from that table; the DNA yielded D and trimming. Of hundreds of thousands of clones listed, approximately 85% are singletons. This clone was seen just once. Membership in each cohort depended on participant-reported clinical history. The CDR3 runs 17 residues. V lost 0 bases and J lost 5, with 18 bases in between. The V gene's germline CDR1 is LGHNA and CDR2 YSLEER.

The sequence came from a woman in her thirties who had recovered from COVID-19. The chain has TRBV4-3 and TRBJ2-3, with no clear D. Sequencing input: PBMCs or T cells enriched from blood (not recorded which). CDR3 sequence reads: CASSQDETAVAQDTQYF. CDR3 sequence (DNA): TGCGCCAGCAGCCAAGATGAGACCGCGGTCGCACAAGATACGCAGTATTTT.